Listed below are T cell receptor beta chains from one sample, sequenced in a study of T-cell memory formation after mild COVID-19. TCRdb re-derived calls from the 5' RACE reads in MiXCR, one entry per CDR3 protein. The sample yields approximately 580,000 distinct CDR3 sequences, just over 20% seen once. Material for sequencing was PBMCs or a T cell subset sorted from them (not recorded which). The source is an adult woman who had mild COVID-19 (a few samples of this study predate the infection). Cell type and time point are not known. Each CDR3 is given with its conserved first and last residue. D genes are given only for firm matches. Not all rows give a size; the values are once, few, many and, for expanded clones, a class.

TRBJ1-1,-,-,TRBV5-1,TGCGCCAGCACCGATCAGTTGAACACTGAAGCTTTCTTT,CASTDQLNTEAFF
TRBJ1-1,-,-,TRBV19,TGTGCCAGTCAGTCGGGCAGGAACACTGAAGCTTTCTTT,CASQSGRNTEAFF
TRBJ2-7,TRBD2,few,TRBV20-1,TGCAGTGGTGTAGGGACTAGCGGGAGGGACCTCTACGAGCAGTACTTC,CSGVGTSGRDLYEQYF
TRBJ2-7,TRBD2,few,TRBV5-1,TGCGCCAGCACCTATACAGCGGGAAGCCCCTCCTACGAGCAGTACTTC,CASTYTAGSPSYEQYF
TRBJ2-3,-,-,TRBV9,TGTGCCAGCAGCGTAGAAGGTAGCTCAGATACGCAGTATTTT,CASSVEGSSDTQYF
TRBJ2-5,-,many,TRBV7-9,TGTGCCAGCAGCTTAGAGGGTGACAGGAGAGAGACCCAGTACTTC,CASSLEGDRRETQYF
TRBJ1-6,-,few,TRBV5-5,TGTGCCAGCATCCGGGACCTGAATTCACCCCTCCACTTT,CASIRDLNSPLHF
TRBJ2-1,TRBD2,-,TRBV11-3,TGTGCCAGCAGCACGACTAGCTGGGGTGACAATGAGCAGTTCTTC,CASSTTSWGDNEQFF
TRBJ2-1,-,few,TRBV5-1,TGCGCCAGCAGCTTGGTCCTGCATGAGCAGTTCTTC,CASSLVLHEQFF
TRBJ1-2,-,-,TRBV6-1,TGTGCCAGCAGTGAATTCGCGGGGTCTGAAAATGGCTACACCTTC,CASSEFAGSENGYTF
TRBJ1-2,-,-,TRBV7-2,TGTGCCAGCACCTTAGCGGGGGGCTATGGCTACACCTTC,CASTLAGGYGYTF
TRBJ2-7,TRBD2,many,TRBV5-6,TGTGCCAGCAGCTTGTGGGCGGGAGCATACGAGCAGTACTTC,CASSLWAGAYEQYF
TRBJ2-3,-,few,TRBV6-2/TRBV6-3,TGTGCCAGCAGTTGGAGCCCAGATACGCAGTATTTT,CASSWSPDTQYF